This T cell receptor beta chain comes out of a study of blood T cell repertoires in COVID-19 (dated by TCRdb to 2019 to 2021). In terms of the full investigation: Samples from collaborators originated in the United States, Italy and Spain and spanned both the acute and convalescent phases of COVID-19. Subjects who had been exposed to COVID-19, were actively infected with it, or had recovered from it provided the deeply sampled blood TCRbeta repertoires that made up the dataset. Samples were obtained from the ongoing ImmuneRACE study (first 160 participants) and from roughly 1,300 subjects provided by 6 global collaborators. HLA class I and class II types, where available, came from metadata supplied by the sample provider rather than from assay-based typing. The repertoires were made available in a free public database intended to serve as a resource for research on the immune response to SARS-CoV-2. The prospective study material was composed of cDNA or gDNA derived from T cells, B-cell-depleted T cells, or PBMCs. The sample metadata nearly always contained a de-identified subject ID, COVID-19 status, age in years and sex. The research as a whole found: Clinical and demographic metadata were provided uncurated, with the amount varying by source and participant.

Each collaborating institution followed its own protocols to collect whole blood in K2EDTA tubes. For TCRbeta analysis, collaborators shipped samples in one of three forms: frozen whole blood, isolated PBMCs, or DNA extracted from either of those sample types. A note on this clone: What antigen it recognizes has not been identified. No much larger clone is present one base from it, and per-base qualities are unavailable.

TCRbeta CDR3 regions were amplified from genomic DNA using the immunoSEQ Assay, a bias-controlled multiplex PCR. The source study handled its data this way. The number of nucleated cells in each sample was estimated from the amplification of reference gene primers within the assay. To quantify the absolute abundance of each unique TCRbeta CDR3 rearrangement, sequence reads were collapsed and filtered. For each sample, productive Simpson clonality was calculated as the square root of Simpson's diversity index over productive rearrangements. TCRdb retrieved this table from immuneACCESS and kept in-frame rearrangements only. Not all clones are present; in checked studies, unresolved V genes account for under half, and no reason is known for the remainder. D and trimming were read from the DNA, whereas the V and J calls and clone size are those reported in that table. The sample records some 180,000 clones, roughly 80% of which are singletons. The ten biggest clones cover approximately 10% of the sample.

Reading from cysteine to phenylalanine, the CDR3 counts 14 amino acids. Just the 42-base CDR3 DNA is kept, in frame starting at base 1. Unmatched junction bases come to 2, with V trimmed by 4 bases and J by 5 bases. The germline V gene gives CDR1 as SGHRS and CDR2 as YFSETQ. The chain uses TRBV5-1 and TRBJ1-5; 11 bases in between match TRBD1. Sequencing was performed on peripheral blood. The source of this sequence is a man aged 70-80 years with active or convalescent COVID-19. CDR3 reads: CASSPGQGDQPQHF. The nucleotides read TGCGCCAGCAGCCCGGGACAGGGGGATCAGCCCCAGCATTTT.